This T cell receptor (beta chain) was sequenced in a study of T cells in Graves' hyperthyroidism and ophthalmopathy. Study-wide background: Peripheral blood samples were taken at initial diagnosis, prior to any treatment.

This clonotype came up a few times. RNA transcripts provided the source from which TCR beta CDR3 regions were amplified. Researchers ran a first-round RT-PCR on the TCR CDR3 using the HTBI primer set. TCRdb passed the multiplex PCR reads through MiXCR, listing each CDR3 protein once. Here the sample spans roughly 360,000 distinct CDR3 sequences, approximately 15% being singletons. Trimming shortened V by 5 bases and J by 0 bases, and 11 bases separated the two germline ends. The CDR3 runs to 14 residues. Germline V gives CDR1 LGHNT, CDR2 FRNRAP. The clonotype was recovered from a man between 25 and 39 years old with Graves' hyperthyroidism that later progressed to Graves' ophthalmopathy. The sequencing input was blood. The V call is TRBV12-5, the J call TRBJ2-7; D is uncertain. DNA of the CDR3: TGTGCTAGTGGTCTGGGGATTTTCTCCTACGAGCAGTACTTC. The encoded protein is CASGLGIFSYEQYF.